A selection of T cell receptor beta chains follows, all from one sample in a study of T cells in Graves' hyperthyroidism and ophthalmopathy. TCRdb re-called the multiplex PCR reads with MiXCR, one entry per CDR3 protein. The sample shows 200,000 to 300,000 distinct CDR3 sequences, around 24% of them seen only once. Sequenced: blood. The receptors shown here come from a woman aged 40 to 50 with Graves' ophthalmopathy. Both conserved end residues are part of each CDR3. D genes are given only for firm matches. The size field is filled for only some rows; it gives once, few, many or a size class.

v_call: TRBV27; clone_size: many; j_call: TRBJ1-1; d_call: TRBD1; cdr3_aa: CASRRDRGYTEAFF; cdr3_nt: TGTGCCAGCAGGAGGGACAGGGGGTACACTGAAGCTTTCTTT
v_call: TRBV10-1; clone_size: many; j_call: TRBJ2-3; d_call: TRBD1; cdr3_aa: CASSARTGPDTQYF; cdr3_nt: TGCGCCAGCAGTGCCCGGACAGGGCCAGATACGCAGTATTTT
v_call: TRBV28; clone_size: NA; j_call: TRBJ2-5; d_call: NA; cdr3_aa: CASSLLGEQETQYF; cdr3_nt: TGTGCCAGCAGTTTATTGGGGGAGCAAGAGACCCAGTACTTC
v_call: TRBV6-1; clone_size: many; j_call: TRBJ1-2; d_call: NA; cdr3_aa: CASSPGHLYGYTF; cdr3_nt: TGTGCCAGCAGTCCCGGACATCTCTATGGCTACACCTTC
v_call: TRBV5-1; clone_size: many; j_call: TRBJ1-1; d_call: NA; cdr3_aa: CASSPRLGVNTEAFF; cdr3_nt: TGCGCCAGCAGCCCCCGGTTGGGGGTGAACACTGAAGCTTTCTTT
v_call: TRBV7-2; clone_size: many; j_call: TRBJ1-5; d_call: TRBD1; cdr3_aa: CASSWGTEQPQHF; cdr3_nt: TGTGCCAGCAGCTGGGGGACAGAACAGCCCCAGCATTTT
v_call: TRBV3-1; clone_size: many; j_call: TRBJ2-7; d_call: TRBD1; cdr3_aa: CASSLTGDRGEQYF; cdr3_nt: TGTGCCAGCAGCTTGACAGGGGACCGAGGCGAGCAGTACTTC
v_call: TRBV7-3; clone_size: many; j_call: TRBJ2-2; d_call: TRBD2; cdr3_aa: CASSQTSGSPGELFF; cdr3_nt: TGTGCCAGCAGCCAAACTAGCGGGAGCCCCGGGGAGCTGTTTTTT
v_call: TRBV4-1; clone_size: many; j_call: TRBJ2-7; d_call: NA; cdr3_aa: CASSQSVFSSTTEYEQYF; cdr3_nt: TGCGCCAGCAGCCAAAGTGTGTTTTCTAGTACCACCGAATACGAGCAGTACTTC
v_call: TRBV2; clone_size: many; j_call: TRBJ2-4; d_call: TRBD2; cdr3_aa: CASRDSTSGSRSIQYF; cdr3_nt: TGTGCCAGCAGGGACTCCACTAGCGGGAGTAGGAGCATTCAGTACTTC
v_call: TRBV7-6; clone_size: many; j_call: TRBJ1-3; d_call: TRBD1; cdr3_aa: CASSFYRGQTSGNTIYF; cdr3_nt: TGTGCCAGCAGCTTCTACCGGGGACAGACCTCTGGAAACACCATATATTTT
v_call: TRBV20-1; clone_size: many; j_call: TRBJ1-2; d_call: TRBD1; cdr3_aa: CSARAPDRGPDYGYTF; cdr3_nt: TGCAGTGCTAGAGCCCCGGACAGGGGGCCCGACTATGGCTACACCTTC
v_call: TRBV27; clone_size: many; j_call: TRBJ1-2; d_call: NA; cdr3_aa: CASTATAEGYYGYTF; cdr3_nt: TGTGCCAGCACCGCCACCGCCGAGGGCTACTATGGCTACACCTTC
v_call: TRBV11-2; clone_size: many; j_call: TRBJ2-5; d_call: NA; cdr3_aa: CASSPFSMRQETQYF; cdr3_nt: TGTGCCAGCAGCCCCTTTAGCATGAGACAAGAGACCCAGTACTTC
v_call: TRBV12-3/TRBV12-4; clone_size: NA; j_call: TRBJ1-3; d_call: NA; cdr3_aa: CASRQQGSSGNTIYF; cdr3_nt: TGTGCCAGCAGACAACAGGGAAGCTCTGGAAACACCATATATTTT
v_call: TRBV3-1; clone_size: many; j_call: TRBJ2-7; d_call: NA; cdr3_aa: CASSQDSGKRRYF; cdr3_nt: TGTGCCAGCAGCCAAGATTCAGGGAAAAGGAGGTACTTC
v_call: TRBV6-1; clone_size: NA; j_call: TRBJ1-2; d_call: NA; cdr3_aa: CASTLEDPGTYGYTF; cdr3_nt: TGTGCCAGCACCCTAGAGGATCCAGGCACCTATGGCTACACCTTC
v_call: TRBV20-1; clone_size: NA; j_call: TRBJ1-1; d_call: NA; cdr3_aa: CSARGPLGNTEAFF; cdr3_nt: TGCAGTGCTAGAGGACCCCTTGGGAACACTGAAGCTTTCTTT
v_call: TRBV6-1; clone_size: many; j_call: TRBJ2-7; d_call: TRBD1; cdr3_aa: CASSEGAGGYEQYF; cdr3_nt: TGTGCCAGCAGTGAAGGGGCAGGGGGCTACGAGCAGTACTTC
v_call: TRBV12-3/TRBV12-4; clone_size: NA; j_call: TRBJ2-2; d_call: NA; cdr3_aa: CASTGHLNTGELFF; cdr3_nt: TGTGCCAGCACCGGACACCTGAACACCGGGGAGCTGTTTTTT
v_call: TRBV6-1; clone_size: once; j_call: TRBJ2-7; d_call: TRBD1; cdr3_aa: CASRNTGQGKYEQYF; cdr3_nt: TGTGCCAGCAGGAACACGGGACAGGGAAAATACGAGCAGTACTTC
v_call: TRBV12-5; clone_size: many; j_call: TRBJ2-2; d_call: TRBD1; cdr3_aa: CASGTGQPNTGELFF; cdr3_nt: TGTGCTAGTGGTACGGGACAGCCGAACACCGGGGAGCTGTTTTTT
v_call: TRBV25-1; clone_size: NA; j_call: TRBJ1-1; d_call: NA; cdr3_aa: CASSESWGYDTEAFF; cdr3_nt: TGTGCCAGCAGTGAATCTTGGGGGTACGACACTGAAGCTTTCTTT